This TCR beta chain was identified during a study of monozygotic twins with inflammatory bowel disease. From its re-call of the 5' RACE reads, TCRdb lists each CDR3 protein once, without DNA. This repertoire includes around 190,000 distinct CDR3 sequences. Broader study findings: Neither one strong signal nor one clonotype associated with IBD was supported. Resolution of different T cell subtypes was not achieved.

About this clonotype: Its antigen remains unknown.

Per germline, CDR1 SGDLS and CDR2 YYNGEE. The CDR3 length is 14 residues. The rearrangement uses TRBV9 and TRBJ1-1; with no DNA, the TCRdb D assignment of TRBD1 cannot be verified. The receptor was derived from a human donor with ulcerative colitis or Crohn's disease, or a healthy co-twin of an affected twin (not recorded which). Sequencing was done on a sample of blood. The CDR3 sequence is CASRKDSMNTEAFF.